The 13 T cell receptor beta chains reported below all come from one sample, sequenced in a study of blood T cell repertoires in COVID-19. Sequencing was performed with immunoSEQ multiplex PCR; in TCRdb, only in-frame clones are kept and a portion is missing. This table has 150,000 to 160,000 clones, 80% appearing once. Sequencing used peripheral blood. All receptors derive from a man in his sixties with acute or convalescent COVID-19.

The chain couples TRBV6-5 to TRBJ1-2; 10 bases line up with TRBD1. The CDR3 spans 13 residues. CDR1 is MNHEY, CDR2 SVGAGI, per germline. V was pared by 6 bases and J by 8 bases, with 6 bases of the junction left unmatched. The CDR3 bases are TGTGCCAGCAGCAGGGACAGGGGTAACGGCTACACCTTC. The encoded protein is CASSRDRGNGYTF.

The chain is built from TRBV19 and TRBJ1-2; 8 nucleotides align to TRBD1. CDR3 length: 14 amino acids. With 3 bases clipped from V and 8 bases from J, the junction kept 8 bases outside the gene matches. The germline V gene has CDR1 LNHDA and CDR2 SQIVND (reference sequence). CDR3 in amino acids: CASSMVQGAQGYTF. DNA for the CDR3: TGTGCCAGTAGTATGGTCCAGGGGGCGCAGGGCTACACCTTC.

The CDR3 protein is CASRATGGVGYGYTF. As DNA, the CDR3 is TGTGCCAGCAGAGCTACAGGGGGAGTGGGTTATGGCTACACCTTC. The V call is TRBV6-5, the J call TRBJ1-2; TRBD1 matches 8 bases. Germline-derived CDR1 and CDR2 are MNHEY and SVGAGI. V lost 6 bases and J lost 5; bases outside the gene matches: 11. The CDR3 extends over 15 amino acids.

The V gene is TRBV7-3, the J gene TRBJ1-1, with TRBD1 identical over 9 bases. Per the germline V gene, CDR1 is SGHTA and CDR2 is FQGTGA. Trimming took 5 bases from V and 5 from J; bases not matched to a gene: 6. The CDR3 is made up of 14 amino acids. The CDR3, as DNA: TGTGCCAGCAGCAAGGGACAGGGCTGGACTGAAGCTTTCTTT. This encodes CASSKGQGWTEAFF.

This sequence joins TRBV2 and TRBJ2-5; D is perhaps TRBD2 (6 bases). CDR1 is SNHLY, CDR2 FYNNEI, per germline. Trimming took 5 bases from V and 5 from J, leaving 18 bases between them. The CDR3 runs 15 residues. The CDR3 DNA is TGTGCCAGCAGTCGATCCGGGACTCAGAAGGAGACCCAGTACTTC. As protein: CASSRSGTQKETQYF. The whole variable domain, remainder taken from reference TRBV2 and TRBJ2-5, is EPEVTQTPSHQVTQMGQEVILRCVPISNHLYFYWYRQILGQKVEFLVSFYNNEISEKSEIFDDQFSVERPDGSNFTLKIRSTKLEDSAMYFCASSRSGTQKETQYFGPGTRLLVL.

The chain uses TRBV27 and TRBJ2-7; no clear D. From germline, CDR1 is MNHEY and CDR2 SMNVEV (reference sequence). V shed 6 bases and J shed 0 bases, with 24 bases lying between them. This CDR3 is built from 18 residues. DNA of the CDR3: TGTGCCAGCAGCCCCATCTCCAGCGCCGGCGGAGTCTCCTACGAGCAGTACTTC. Protein sequence: CASSPISSAGGVSYEQYF.

The chain is built from TRBV19 and TRBJ2-7; weak D call: TRBD1 (6 bases). V shed 6 bases and J shed 5 bases, with 20 bases lying between them. The CDR3 has 15 residues. Germline CDR1 and CDR2: LNHDA and SQIVND (reference sequence). CDR3 sequence reads: CASSSNRVRFHEQYF. CDR3 nucleotide sequence: TGTGCCAGTAGCTCAAACAGGGTAAGGTTCCACGAGCAGTACTTC.

A remark on this clone: Sequence at one end of the junction differs from germline and may be a read error. The chain uses TRBV27 and TRBJ2-2; 9 bases match TRBD1. This CDR3 contains 15 residues. Looked up from germline, CDR1 is MNHEY and CDR2 is SMNVEV (reference sequence). CDR3 coding DNA: TGCATACGTTTTAACAGGGGGCTGAGCACCGGGGAGCTGTTTTTT. Amino acid sequence: CIRFNRGLSTGELFF.

The V call is TRBV2, the J call TRBJ1-4, with D maybe TRBD1 (5 bases). CDR1 is SNHLY and CDR2 is FYNNEI in the germline V gene. This CDR3 has 12 residues. Deletions cut 3 bases from V and 10 bases from J, with 9 bases between. CDR3 sequence (DNA): TGTGCCAGCAGTGATCAGGGCGGAAAACTGTTTTTT. It codes for CASSDQGGKLFF.

The chain recombines TRBV6-5 with TRBJ2-1, with TRBD1 matching 8 bases. The CDR3 totals 15 residues. The V gene end was trimmed by 0 bases and the J gene end by 8 bases; junction bases not matched to a gene: 6. Germline values: CDR1 MNHEY, CDR2 SVGAGI. The chain's CDR3 is CASSYSRGRSDEQFF. The CDR3, as DNA: TGTGCCAGCAGTTACTCCAGGGGGCGATCGGATGAGCAGTTCTTC.

The rearrangement links TRBV18 to TRBJ2-3; TRBD2 matches at 11 bases. Germline CDR1 is KGHSH and CDR2 is LQKENI. There are 15 residues in the CDR3. J lost 9 bases, V lost 0 bases, and 5 bases had no gene match. DNA of the CDR3: TGTGCCAGCTCACCACCTCTAGCGGGAGGTAACACGCAGTATTTT. It encodes CASSPPLAGGNTQYF. The variable domain in full, with the rest retrieved from reference TRBV18 and TRBJ2-3, is NAGVMQNPRHLVRRRGQEARLRCSPMKGHSHVYWYRQLPEEGLKFMVYLQKENIIDESGMPKERFSAEFPKEGPSILRIQQVVRGDSAAYFCASSPPLAGGNTQYFGPGTRLTVL.

The chain has TRBV10-3 and TRBJ2-7; TRBD1 matches at 9 bases. This CDR3 is 13 amino acids long. Germline trimming cut 3 bases from V and 10 bases from J; bases unmatched to any gene: 7. Germline V gene sequence: CDR1 ENHRY, CDR2 SYGVKD. This CDR3 is CAISDYPGQGQYF. The CDR3 nucleotides are TGTGCCATCAGTGACTACCCGGGACAGGGCCAGTACTTC.

The chain employs TRBV10-3 and TRBJ2-7; 9 bases are a match to TRBD1. The junction had 8 bases not matched to a gene; V was cut back by 4 bases and J by 1 base. CDR1 is ENHRY, CDR2 SYGVKD, per germline. The CDR3 covers 16 residues. CDR3: CAISALEGQGSYEQYF. CDR3 bases: TGTGCCATCAGTGCTTTGGAGGGACAGGGATCCTACGAGCAGTACTTC.